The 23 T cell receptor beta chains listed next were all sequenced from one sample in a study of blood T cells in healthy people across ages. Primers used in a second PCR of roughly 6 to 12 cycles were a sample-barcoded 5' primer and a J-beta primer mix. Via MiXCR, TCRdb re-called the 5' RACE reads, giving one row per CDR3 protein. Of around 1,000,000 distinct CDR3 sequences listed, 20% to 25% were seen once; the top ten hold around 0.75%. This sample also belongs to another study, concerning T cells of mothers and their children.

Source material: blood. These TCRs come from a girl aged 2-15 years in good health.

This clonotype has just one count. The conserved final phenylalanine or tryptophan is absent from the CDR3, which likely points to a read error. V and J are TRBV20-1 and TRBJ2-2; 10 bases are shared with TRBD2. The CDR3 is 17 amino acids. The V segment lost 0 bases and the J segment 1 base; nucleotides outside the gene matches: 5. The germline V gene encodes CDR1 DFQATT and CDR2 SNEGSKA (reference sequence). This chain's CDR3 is CSARELAGPENTGELFL. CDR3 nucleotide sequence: TGCAGTGCTAGAGAACTAGCGGGGCCAGAGAACACCGGGGAGCTGTTTCTT.

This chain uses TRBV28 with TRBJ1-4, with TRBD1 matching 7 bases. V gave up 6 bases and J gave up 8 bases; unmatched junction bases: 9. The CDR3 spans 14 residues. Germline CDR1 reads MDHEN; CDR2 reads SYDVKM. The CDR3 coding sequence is TGTGCCAGCAGCCAACAGGGGTCCGGCGAAAAACTGTTTTTT. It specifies CASSQQGSGEKLFF.

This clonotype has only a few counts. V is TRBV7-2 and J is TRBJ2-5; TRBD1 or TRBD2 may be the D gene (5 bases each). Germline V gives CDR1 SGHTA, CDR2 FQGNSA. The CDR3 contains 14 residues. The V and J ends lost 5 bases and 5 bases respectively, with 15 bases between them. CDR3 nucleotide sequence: TGTGCCAGCAGCAGTAGCTACGGGGCGGAGACCCAGTACTTC. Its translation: CASSSSYGAETQYF.

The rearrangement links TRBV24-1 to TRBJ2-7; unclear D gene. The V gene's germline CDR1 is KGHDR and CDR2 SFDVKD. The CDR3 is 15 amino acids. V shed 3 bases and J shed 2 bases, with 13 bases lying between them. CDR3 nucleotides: TGTGCCACCAGTGATACCGTAGCTCCAACCTACGAGCAGTACTTC. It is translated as CATSDTVAPTYEQYF.

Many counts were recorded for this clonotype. DNA of the CDR3: TGCAGTGCGGGTATTGCTGAGCAGTTCTTC. Translating it yields CSAGIAEQFF. This chain joins TRBV20-1 and TRBJ2-1; D gene unclear. The germline gives CDR1 DFQATT, CDR2 SNEGSKA (reference sequence). The CDR3 is 10 amino acids. V was cut by 6 bases and J by 9 bases, with 9 bases left in between.

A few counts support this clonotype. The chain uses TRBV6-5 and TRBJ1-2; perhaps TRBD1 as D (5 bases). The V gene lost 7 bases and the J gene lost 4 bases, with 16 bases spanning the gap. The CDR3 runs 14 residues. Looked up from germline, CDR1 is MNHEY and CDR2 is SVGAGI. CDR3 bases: TGTGCCAGCAACGGCGCAGGGAACCTCTATGGCTACACCTTC. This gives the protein CASNGAGNLYGYTF.

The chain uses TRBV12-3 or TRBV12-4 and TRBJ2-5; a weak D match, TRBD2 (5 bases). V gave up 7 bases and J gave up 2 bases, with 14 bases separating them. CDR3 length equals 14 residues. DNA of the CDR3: TGTGCCAGCAAGAGGGCCGCAACTCAAGAGACCCAGTACTTC. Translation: CASKRAATQETQYF.

Here the CDR3 DNA reads TGTGCCATCAGTGAAACGACAGTCGTGAACACTGAAGCTTTCTTT. Protein product: CAISETTVVNTEAFF. The chain carries TRBV10-3 and TRBJ1-1; a possible D gene is TRBD1 (5 bases). This CDR3 region has 15 residues. V shed 3 bases and J shed 0 bases, with 11 bases lying between them. Germline CDR1 is ENHRY and CDR2 is SYGVKD.

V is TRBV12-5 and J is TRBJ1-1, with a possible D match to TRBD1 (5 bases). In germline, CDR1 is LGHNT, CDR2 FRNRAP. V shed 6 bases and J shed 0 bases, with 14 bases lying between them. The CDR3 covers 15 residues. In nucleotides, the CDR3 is TGTGCTAGTGGATCAGGGTTGGGAGTGAACACTGAAGCTTTCTTT. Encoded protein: CASGSGLGVNTEAFF.

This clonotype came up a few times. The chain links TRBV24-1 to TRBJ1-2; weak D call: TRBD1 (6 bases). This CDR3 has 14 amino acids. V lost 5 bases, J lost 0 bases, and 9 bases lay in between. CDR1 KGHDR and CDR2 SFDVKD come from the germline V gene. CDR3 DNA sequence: TGTGCCACCAGTGCCGGGGGCGCTAACTATGGCTACACCTTC. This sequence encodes CATSAGGANYGYTF.

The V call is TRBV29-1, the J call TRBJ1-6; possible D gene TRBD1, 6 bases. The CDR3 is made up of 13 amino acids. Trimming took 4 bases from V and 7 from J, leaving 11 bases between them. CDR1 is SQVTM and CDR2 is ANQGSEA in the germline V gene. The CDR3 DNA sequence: TGCAGCGTTGGGACAGAAATCAATTCACCCCTCCACTTT. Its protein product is CSVGTEINSPLHF.

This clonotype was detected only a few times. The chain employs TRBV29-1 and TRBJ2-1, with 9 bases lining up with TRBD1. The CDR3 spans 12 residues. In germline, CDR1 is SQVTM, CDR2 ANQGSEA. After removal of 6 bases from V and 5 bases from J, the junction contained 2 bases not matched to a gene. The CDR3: CSVGQGNNEQFF. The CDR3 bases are TGCAGCGTGGGACAGGGAAACAATGAGCAGTTCTTC.

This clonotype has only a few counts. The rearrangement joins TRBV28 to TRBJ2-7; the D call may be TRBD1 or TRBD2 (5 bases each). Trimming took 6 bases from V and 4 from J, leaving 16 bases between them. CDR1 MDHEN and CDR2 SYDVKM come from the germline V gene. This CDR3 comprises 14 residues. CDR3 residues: CASSRGPGAYEQYF. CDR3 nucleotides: TGTGCCAGCAGCCGGGGACCCGGGGCTTACGAGCAGTACTTC.

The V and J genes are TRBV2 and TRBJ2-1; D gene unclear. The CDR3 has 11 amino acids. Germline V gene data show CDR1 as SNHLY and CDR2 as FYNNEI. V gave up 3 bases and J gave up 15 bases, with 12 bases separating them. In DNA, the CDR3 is TGTGCCAGCAGTGATTCGGTCCCGGGGTTCTTC. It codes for CASSDSVPGFF.

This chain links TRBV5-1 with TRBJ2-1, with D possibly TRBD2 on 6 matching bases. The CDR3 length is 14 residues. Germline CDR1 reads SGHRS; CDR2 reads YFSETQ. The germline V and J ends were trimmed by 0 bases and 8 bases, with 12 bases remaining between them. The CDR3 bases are TGCGCCAGCAGCTTGGCCGACCCGGGGGATGAGCAGTTCTTC. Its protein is CASSLADPGDEQFF.

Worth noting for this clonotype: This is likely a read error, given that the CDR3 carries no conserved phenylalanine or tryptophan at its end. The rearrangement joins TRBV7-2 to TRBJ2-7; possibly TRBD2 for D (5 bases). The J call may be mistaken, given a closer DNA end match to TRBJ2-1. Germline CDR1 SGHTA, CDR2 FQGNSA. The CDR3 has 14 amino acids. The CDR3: CASSLVPEGNEQFL. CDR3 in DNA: TGTGCCAGCAGCTTAGTCCCAGAGGGCAATGAGCAGTTCCTC.

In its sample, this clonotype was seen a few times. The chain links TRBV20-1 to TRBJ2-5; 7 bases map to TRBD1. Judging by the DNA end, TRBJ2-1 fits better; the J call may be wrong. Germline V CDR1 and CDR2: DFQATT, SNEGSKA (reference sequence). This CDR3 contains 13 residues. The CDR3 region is CSALGQMYNEQFF. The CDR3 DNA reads TGCAGTGCTTTGGGACAGATGTACAATGAGCAGTTCTTC.

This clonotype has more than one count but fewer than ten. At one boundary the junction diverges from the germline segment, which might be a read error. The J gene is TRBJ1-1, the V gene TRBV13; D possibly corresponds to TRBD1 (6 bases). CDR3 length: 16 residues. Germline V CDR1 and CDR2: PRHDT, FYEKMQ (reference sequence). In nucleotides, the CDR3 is TGTACCAGCAGCCAGGTGAGGGGGAGTGCGAACACTGAAGCTTTCTTT. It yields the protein CTSSQVRGSANTEAFF.

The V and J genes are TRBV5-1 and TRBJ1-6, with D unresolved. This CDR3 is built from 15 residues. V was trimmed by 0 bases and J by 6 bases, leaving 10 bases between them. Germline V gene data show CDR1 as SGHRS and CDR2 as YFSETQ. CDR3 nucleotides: TGCGCCAGCAGCTTGGCTGTACCGAGTAATTCACCCCTCCACTTT. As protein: CASSLAVPSNSPLHF.

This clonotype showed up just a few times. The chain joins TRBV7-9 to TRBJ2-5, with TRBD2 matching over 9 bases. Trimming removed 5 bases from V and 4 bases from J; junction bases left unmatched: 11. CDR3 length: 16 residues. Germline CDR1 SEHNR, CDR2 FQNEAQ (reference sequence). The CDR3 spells CASSRLSGGSGETQYF. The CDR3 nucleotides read TGTGCCAGCAGCCGTCTAAGCGGGGGGAGCGGAGAGACCCAGTACTTC.

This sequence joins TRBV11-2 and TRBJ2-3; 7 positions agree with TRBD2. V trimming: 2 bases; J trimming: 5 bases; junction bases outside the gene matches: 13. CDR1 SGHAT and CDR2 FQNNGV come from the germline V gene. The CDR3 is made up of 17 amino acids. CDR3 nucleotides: TGTGCCAGCAGCTTATTATCTAGCGGTAGCCTAGGAGATACGCAGTATTTT. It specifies CASSLLSSGSLGDTQYF.

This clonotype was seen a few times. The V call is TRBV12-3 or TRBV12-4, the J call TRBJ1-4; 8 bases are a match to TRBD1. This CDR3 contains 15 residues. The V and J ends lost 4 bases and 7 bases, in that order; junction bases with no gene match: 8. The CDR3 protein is CASSSTAQGGEKLFF. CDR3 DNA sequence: TGTGCCAGCAGTTCCACGGCACAGGGGGGTGAAAAACTGTTTTTT.

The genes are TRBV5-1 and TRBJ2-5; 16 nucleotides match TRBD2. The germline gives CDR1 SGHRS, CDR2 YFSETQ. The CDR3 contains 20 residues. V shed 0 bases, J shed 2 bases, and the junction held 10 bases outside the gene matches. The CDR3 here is CASSLEVYGTSGRGQETQYF. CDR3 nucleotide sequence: TGCGCCAGCAGCTTGGAGGTTTACGGGACTAGCGGGAGGGGACAAGAGACCCAGTACTTC.